These 15 T cell receptor beta chains originate from one sample sequenced in a study of T-cell memory formation after mild COVID-19. TCRdb re-analysed the 5' RACE reads in MiXCR, keeping a single row per CDR3 protein. The data contain roughly 500,000 distinct CDR3 sequences, roughly 22% of them singletons. Sequencing input: PBMCs or a T cell subset sorted from them (not recorded which). These receptors were obtained from an adult woman who had mild COVID-19 (a few samples of this study predate the infection). Cell type and time point are not known.

The chain links TRBV20-1 to TRBJ1-5; TRBD1 might be the D (6 bases). This CDR3 comprises 15 residues. Germline V gene data show CDR1 as DFQATT and CDR2 as SNEGSKA (reference sequence). V was trimmed by 2 bases and J by 15 bases, leaving 26 bases between them. CDR3 DNA sequence: TGCAGTGCTAGAACGTCCCCGTCGAGGGGGGTAGATATGCATTTT. Translation gives CSARTSPSRGVDMHF.

This clonotype came up a few times. This chain uses TRBV29-1 with TRBJ2-7, with 7 bases identical to TRBD1. The CDR3 loop spans 14 amino acids. Germline CDR1 SQVTM, CDR2 ANQGSEA. The V and J ends lost 6 bases and 2 bases, in that order; junction bases with no gene match: 10. In DNA form, the CDR3 reads TGCAGCGTCGACAGGGTAAGGGAAGCCTACGAGCAGTACTTC. Translation gives CSVDRVREAYEQYF.

This clonotype was seen a few times. CDR3 loop: CASSFRTSGYNEQFF. As DNA, the CDR3 is TGTGCCAGCAGCTTCAGGACTAGCGGTTACAATGAGCAGTTCTTC. The rearrangement joins TRBV7-8 to TRBJ2-1, with TRBD2 matching over 10 bases. The germline V gene has CDR1 SGHVS and CDR2 FQNEAQ. V shed 3 bases and J 4 bases; nucleotides not matched to a gene: 3. The CDR3 runs 15 residues. Drawing the rest from reference TRBV7-8 and TRBJ2-1, the complete variable domain is GAGVSQSPRYKVAKRGQDVALRCDPISGHVSLFWYQQALGQGPEFLTYFQNEAQLDKSGLPSDRFFAERPEGSVSTLKIQRTQQEDSAVYLCASSFRTSGYNEQFFGPGTRLTVL.

The J gene is TRBJ2-7, the V gene TRBV11-1; D gene uncertain. The CDR3 has 12 amino acids. V was trimmed by 2 bases and J by 6 bases, leaving 8 bases between them. CDR1 is SGHAT and CDR2 is FQDESV in the germline V gene (reference sequence). The CDR3 DNA is TGTGCCAGCAGCTTAAAGTTTGGCGAGCAGTACTTC. Translating gives CASSLKFGEQYF. Full variable domain (missing parts from reference TRBV11-1 and TRBJ2-7): EAEVAQSPRYKITEKSQAVAFWCDPISGHATLYWYRQILGQGPELLVQFQDESVVDDSQLPKDRFSAERLKGVDSTLKIQPAELGDSAMYLCASSLKFGEQYFGPGTRLTVT.

This clonotype was detected a few times. The chain carries TRBV5-1 and TRBJ1-1, with 7 bases matching TRBD1. The V segment lost 2 bases and the J segment 4 bases; nucleotides outside the gene matches: 8. The CDR3 runs 15 residues. From germline, CDR1 is SGHRS and CDR2 YFSETQ. The CDR3 DNA sequence: TGCGCCAGCAGCTTTGATGGGGGACAGAGCACTGAAGCTTTCTTT. It yields the protein CASSFDGGQSTEAFF.

This clonotype was seen more than once but under ten times. The chain has TRBV7-9 and TRBJ2-5, with D unresolved. This CDR3 comprises 14 residues. The V gene lost 5 bases and the J gene lost 4 bases, with 14 bases spanning the gap. Germline-derived CDR1 and CDR2 are SEHNR and FQNEAQ (reference sequence). The CDR3 nucleotides read TGTGCCAGCAGCCCGCTCGTGGATGCAGAGACCCAGTACTTC. This gives the protein CASSPLVDAETQYF.

The chain employs TRBV5-1 and TRBJ2-1, with 13 bases matching TRBD2. From germline, CDR1 is SGHRS and CDR2 YFSETQ. This CDR3 is 15 amino acids long. Germline trimming cut 4 bases from V and 4 bases from J; bases unmatched to any gene: 2. The CDR3 sequence: CASSVTSGGYNEQFF. The CDR3 region has the DNA TGCGCCAGCAGCGTGACTAGCGGGGGGTACAATGAGCAGTTCTTC.

The V call is TRBV20-1, the J call TRBJ1-2, with a tentative D call TRBD1 (6 bases). The V end lost 3 bases, the J end lost 8 bases, and 13 bases lay between the germline ends. The CDR3 loop spans 12 amino acids. The V gene's germline CDR1 is DFQATT and CDR2 SNEGSKA (reference sequence). The CDR3 DNA reads TGCAGTGCTAGTGGGGGGGCGCGGGGCTACACCTTC. Encoded protein: CSASGGARGYTF.

This clonotype showed up just once. This rearrangement joins TRBV5-6 to TRBJ2-7; TRBD2 matches 9 bases. The CDR3 spans 14 residues. V lost 6 bases, J lost 3 bases, and 7 bases stayed unmatched. The germline V gene encodes CDR1 SGHDT and CDR2 YYEEEE. CDR3 residues: CASTLLAGNYEQYF. The CDR3 nucleotides are TGTGCCAGCACCTTACTAGCGGGTAACTACGAGCAGTACTTC.

This clonotype was counted between two and nine times. V is TRBV5-5 and J is TRBJ2-7; D assignment may be TRBD1 or TRBD2 (5 bases each). Germline values: CDR1 SGHKS, CDR2 YYEKEE (reference sequence). The CDR3 runs to 15 residues. Trimming stripped 0 bases from V and 7 bases from J, with 17 bases between. CDR3 in amino acids: CASSLALNTGPEQYF. The CDR3 nucleotides are TGTGCCAGCAGCTTGGCCTTGAACACGGGGCCGGAGCAGTACTTC.

This clonotype was counted between two and nine times. The genes are TRBV23-1 and TRBJ2-4; D tentatively fits TRBD1 or TRBD2 (6 bases each). TRBV23-1 has ORF status, its function being uncertain. V was cut by 4 bases and J by 2 bases, with 9 bases left in between. This CDR3 is built from 14 residues. The CDR3 region has the DNA TGCGCCAGCAGTCGCCGGGGGCCCAAAAACATTCAGTACTTC. Translated: CASSRRGPKNIQYF.

The V and J genes are TRBV2 and TRBJ2-3; the D is unclear. V was cut by 10 bases and J by 1 base, with 3 bases left in between. The CDR3 has 10 amino acids. Per germline, CDR1 SNHLY and CDR2 FYNNEI. CDR3 region: CATGTDTQYF. In nucleotides, the CDR3 is TGTGCCACGGGCACAGATACGCAGTATTTT. Drawing the rest from reference TRBV2 and TRBJ2-3, the complete variable domain is EPEVTQTPSHQVTQMGQEVILRCVPISNHLYFYWYRQILGQKVEFLVSFYNNEISEKSEIFDDQFSVERPDGSNFTLKIRSTKLEDSAMYFCATGTDTQYFGPGTRLTVL.

The rearrangement links TRBV30 to TRBJ1-1, with TRBD1 identical over 7 bases. The CDR3 spans 15 residues. With 0 bases clipped from V and 2 bases from J, the junction kept 6 bases outside the gene matches. Germline V gives CDR1 GTSNPN, CDR2 SVGIG (reference sequence). The CDR3 DNA reads TGTGCCTGGAGTGTAAAGGGGGCTCTAAACACTGAAGCTTTCTTT. It encodes CAWSVKGALNTEAFF.

This clonotype has more than one count but fewer than ten. The chain combines TRBV19 with TRBJ2-4; 9 nucleotides align to TRBD2. In germline, CDR1 is LNHDA, CDR2 SQIVND (reference sequence). CDR3 length: 15 residues. After removal of 5 bases from V and 6 bases from J, the junction contained 8 bases not matched to a gene. The DNA for the CDR3 is TGTGCCAGTAGTTCTCCCATGACTAGCGGAAACATTCAGTACTTC. It translates to CASSSPMTSGNIQYF.

V usage is TRBV5-1 and J usage is TRBJ1-6; D is possibly TRBD1 (5 bases). CDR3 length equals 19 residues. Germline lookup yields CDR1 SGHRS and CDR2 YFSETQ. Trimming took 1 base from V and 11 from J, leaving 28 bases between them. CDR3 protein: CASSLSPNPDTSDVAPLHF. The CDR3 coding sequence is TGCGCCAGCAGCTTGTCCCCAAACCCGGACACCTCAGACGTAGCACCCCTCCACTTT.